What follows are 18 T cell receptor beta chains derived from one specimen sequenced in a study of T cell repertoires in cytomegalovirus infection. TCRdb reprocessed the reads via MiXCR and lists one record per CDR3 protein. The sample holds about 150,000 distinct CDR3 sequences, about a quarter seen once. The sequenced sample was PBMCs. These receptors were collected from a human donor in good health (CMV status not recorded). Some clones in this sample may be carry-over from other donors' samples.

V usage is TRBV2 and J usage is TRBJ2-5, with TRBD1 identical over 8 bases. The CDR3 runs to 14 residues. Losses at the gene ends were 4 bases for V and 5 bases for J; bases not matched to a gene: 6. Germline CDR1 is SNHLY and CDR2 is FYNNEI. CDR3 loop: CASSGEWTGETQYF. In nucleotides, the CDR3 is TGTGCCAGCAGTGGAGAGTGGACAGGGGAGACCCAGTACTTC.

Only a few counts were recorded for this clonotype. The rearrangement uses TRBV30 and TRBJ2-2; D call uncertain. Germline V CDR1 and CDR2: GTSNPN, SVGIG (reference sequence). The CDR3 consists of 12 residues. The germline V and J ends were trimmed by 5 bases and 2 bases, with 6 bases remaining between them. Here the CDR3 reads CAWGLNTGELFF. The DNA of the CDR3 is TGTGCCTGGGGGCTAAACACCGGGGAGCTGTTTTTT.

This clonotype was found once. The chain has TRBV6-5 and TRBJ1-2, with 7 positions matching TRBD1. Germline V gene data show CDR1 as MNHEY and CDR2 as SVGAGI. J was trimmed by 6 bases and V by 8 bases; bases with no gene match: 9. CDR3 length equals 13 residues. CDR3 loop: CASWTGTHDGYTF. CDR3 coding DNA: TGTGCCAGCTGGACAGGAACCCATGATGGCTACACCTTC.

This clonotype was counted only a few times. This chain connects TRBV4-3 to TRBJ1-4; TRBD1 might be the D (6 bases). V shed 2 bases and J shed 1 base, with 8 bases lying between them. CDR1 is LGHNA, CDR2 YSLEER, per germline. The CDR3 is 15 amino acids. CDR3 in amino acids: CASSQPQGTNEKLFF. DNA for the CDR3: TGCGCCAGCAGCCAACCACAGGGAACTAATGAAAAACTGTTTTTT.

In regard to this clonotype: An end of the junction does not agree with germline; a read error may underlie this. The rearrangement uses TRBV12-3 or TRBV12-4 and TRBJ2-5; D not certain. The CDR3 runs to 12 residues. The CDR3 reads CASSWRLPHLDF. The CDR3 DNA reads TGTGCCAGCAGTTGGCGACTCCCCCATTTGGACTTC.

This clonotype has a count of ten or more. This sequence joins TRBV7-3 and TRBJ1-1; D is possibly TRBD1 (5 bases). The CDR3 totals 19 residues. From germline, CDR1 is SGHTA and CDR2 FQGTGA. V lost 2 bases and J 4 bases, leaving 26 bases between the germline ends. The CDR3 DNA reads as TGTGCCAGCAGCTTAGAGGGGCGGAGGCCTATGATAAGGAGCACTGAAGCTTTCTTT. Translated, it gives CASSLEGRRPMIRSTEAFF. Looking up the rest from reference TRBV7-3 and TRBJ1-1 gives the full variable domain: GAGVSQTPSNKVTEKGKYVELRCDPISGHTALYWYRQSLGQGPEFLIYFQGTGAADDSGLPNDRFFAVRPEGSVSTLKIQRTERGDSAVYLCASSLEGRRPMIRSTEAFFGQGTRLTVV.

At least ten counts were recorded for this clonotype. The gene calls are TRBV28 and TRBJ2-7; perhaps TRBD1 as D (6 bases). V lost 6 bases and J 4 bases, leaving 16 bases between the germline ends. CDR1 is MDHEN, CDR2 SYDVKM, per germline. CDR3 length equals 14 residues. The CDR3 DNA follows: TGTGCCAGCAGCCCAAACAGGGAGACGTACGAGCAGTACTTC. Its translation is CASSPNRETYEQYF.

The table lists this clonotype with many counts. This chain uses TRBV7-2 with TRBJ2-1; TRBD1 matches at 10 bases. J was trimmed by 7 bases and V by 5 bases; bases with no gene match: 11. There are 16 residues in the CDR3. Germline assignment: CDR1 SGHTA and CDR2 FQGNSA. The CDR3: CASSVDRGRRGNEQFF. CDR3 nucleotide sequence: TGTGCCAGCAGCGTAGACAGGGGGCGGAGGGGGAATGAGCAGTTCTTC. The full variable domain, rest sourced from reference TRBV7-2 and TRBJ2-1, is GAGVSQSPSNKVTEKGKDVELRCDPISGHTALYWYRQSLGQGLEFLIYFQGNSAPDKSGLPSDRFSAERTGGSVSTLTIQRTQQEDSAVYLCASSVDRGRRGNEQFFGPGTRLTVL.

This clonotype was detected many times. V usage is TRBV28 and J usage is TRBJ1-2; tentatively, D is TRBD1 (5 bases). CDR3 length equals 14 residues. The V gene's germline CDR1 is MDHEN and CDR2 SYDVKM. V was trimmed by 5 bases and J by 2 bases, leaving 12 bases between them. The CDR3 DNA sequence: TGTGCCAGCAGTCCCTGGGACTTAAACTATGGCTACACCTTC. It encodes CASSPWDLNYGYTF.

This clonotype was counted a few times. The CDR3 protein is CASRPFGRGYTF. Here the CDR3 DNA reads TGTGCCAGCAGACCGTTCGGCCGCGGCTACACCTTC. The chain couples TRBV2 to TRBJ1-2; D is uncertain. In germline, CDR1 is SNHLY, CDR2 FYNNEI. Trimming cost V 6 bases and J 8 bases, with 13 bases left between them. CDR3 length: 12 amino acids.

Only a few counts were recorded for this clonotype. The rearrangement uses TRBV10-3 and TRBJ2-5; D unclear. CDR3 length equals 13 residues. V lost 6 bases to trimming and J lost 0 bases, with 8 bases between them. Germline V gene sequence: CDR1 ENHRY, CDR2 SYGVKD. The CDR3 reads CAISPDNQETQYF. The DNA of the CDR3 is TGTGCCATCAGCCCCGACAACCAAGAGACCCAGTACTTC.

There are a few counts of this clonotype. This sequence joins TRBV19 and TRBJ1-1, with D unclear. Germline assignment: CDR1 LNHDA and CDR2 SQIVND (reference sequence). V lost 7 bases and J 3 bases, leaving 12 bases between the germline ends. CDR3 size: 13 residues. The CDR3 DNA follows: TGTGCCAGTATCCCAGCGGGATACACTGAAGCTTTCTTT. Amino acids: CASIPAGYTEAFF. Complete variable domain (other parts from reference TRBV19 and TRBJ1-1): DGGITQSPKYLFRKEGQNVTLSCEQNLNHDAMYWYRQDPGQGLRLIYYSQIVNDFQKGDIAEGYSVSREKKESFPLTVTSAQKNPTAFYLCASIPAGYTEAFFGQGTRLTVV.

This clonotype was seen at least ten times. The genes are TRBV5-1 and TRBJ2-7; tentative D call: TRBD1 (6 bases). This CDR3 is built from 15 residues. CDR1 SGHRS and CDR2 YFSETQ come from the germline V gene. Trimming shortened V by 0 bases and J by 3 bases, and 13 bases separated the two germline ends. CDR3 bases: TGCGCCAGCAGCTTGGAAGGAGCAGGGGACTACGAGCAGTACTTC. Translated: CASSLEGAGDYEQYF.

This chain uses TRBV7-6 with TRBJ1-1, with 8 bases aligning to TRBD1. This CDR3 is built from 12 residues. Trimming at V came to 2 bases and at J to 10 bases, leaving 3 bases not matched to a gene. CDR1 and CDR2 from the germline V gene are SGHVS and FNYEAQ. The CDR3 spells CASSLPGQGAFF. The CDR3, as DNA: TGTGCCAGCAGCTTACCCGGACAGGGAGCTTTCTTT.

Ten or more counts support this clonotype. The chain combines TRBV28 with TRBJ2-1; D not resolved. V dropped 6 bases and J dropped 3 bases, with 9 bases sitting between them. The V gene's germline CDR1 is MDHEN and CDR2 SYDVKM. This CDR3 spans 13 amino acids. The CDR3 coding sequence is TGTGCCAGCAGACCGGGTTACTACAATGAGCAGTTCTTC. Translating it yields CASRPGYYNEQFF.

The rearrangement links TRBV2 to TRBJ2-3; D uncertain. CDR1 and CDR2 (germline): SNHLY, FYNNEI. Between the trimmed V and J ends, which lost 4 bases and 5 bases, there was a span of 4 bases. This CDR3 is 11 amino acids long. CDR3 DNA sequence: TGTGCCAGCAGTGGGCAAGATACGCAGTATTTT. The encoded protein is CASSGQDTQYF.

This clonotype occurred many times. J is TRBJ1-3 and V is TRBV15; D unclear. This CDR3 region has 13 residues. Germline CDR1 and CDR2: LNHNV and YYDKDF (reference sequence). Trimming cost V 3 bases and J 9 bases, with 12 bases left between them. CDR3 amino acids: CATSSLDGSTIYF. The CDR3 bases are TGTGCCACCAGCAGCCTGGATGGGAGCACCATATATTTT.

The chain joins TRBV28 to TRBJ2-4; 9 nucleotides line up with TRBD1. The CDR3 runs to 15 residues. Per germline, CDR1 MDHEN and CDR2 SYDVKM. J lost 1 base, V lost 3 bases, and 1 base had no gene match. The CDR3 coding sequence is TGTGCCAGCAGTTTTGACAGGGGGGCCAAAAACATTCAGTACTTC. Residues: CASSFDRGAKNIQYF.